This T cell receptor beta chain was sequenced for a study of blood T cells in healthy people across ages. The ends lost 2 bases at V and 7 bases at J; junction bases unmatched: 6. The CDR3 totals 16 residues. Germline V gene lookup returns CDR1 KGHDR and CDR2 SFDVKD. Then a second PCR, running about 7 to 11 cycles, was carried out with a sample-barcoded 5' primer and a J-beta primer mix. TCRdb itself ran the 5' RACE reads through MiXCR, one entry per CDR3 protein. Counted here are around 2 million distinct CDR3 sequences, around 42% occurring once; the ten biggest clones make up about 23%. Sequencing used blood. This sequence was found in a human donor in good health. The chain joins TRBV24-1 to TRBJ2-1; 11 positions match TRBD2. In DNA form, the CDR3 reads TGTGCCACCAGTGATTCACTAGCGGGGGTTACGAATGAGCAGTTCTTC. Protein product: CATSDSLAGVTNEQFF.